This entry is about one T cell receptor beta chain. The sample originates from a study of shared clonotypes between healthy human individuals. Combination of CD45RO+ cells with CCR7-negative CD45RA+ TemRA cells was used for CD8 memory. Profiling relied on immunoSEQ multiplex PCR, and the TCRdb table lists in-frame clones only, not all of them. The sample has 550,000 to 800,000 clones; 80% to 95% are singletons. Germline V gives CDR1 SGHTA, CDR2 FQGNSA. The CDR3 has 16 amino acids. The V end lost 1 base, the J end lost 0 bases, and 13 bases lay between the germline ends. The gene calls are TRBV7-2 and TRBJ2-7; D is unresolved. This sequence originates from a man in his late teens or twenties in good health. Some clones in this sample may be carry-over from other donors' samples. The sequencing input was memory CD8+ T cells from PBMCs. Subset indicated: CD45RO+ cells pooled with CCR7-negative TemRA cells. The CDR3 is CASSLVQSFPSYEQYF. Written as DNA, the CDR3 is TGTGCCAGCAGCTTAGTTCAGAGTTTTCCCTCCTACGAGCAGTACTTC.